These 10 T cell receptor beta chains came from one sample sequenced in a study of cytomegalovirus exposure and HLA in healthy donors (dated by TCRdb to about 2017). Library prep was done by the immunoSEQ multiplex PCR assay. For the multiplex PCR, a mixture combining 60 forward primers for TCR Vbeta segments and 13 reverse primers for TCR Jbeta segments was used. TCRdb carries this immuneACCESS record with in-frame sequences only. Its versions omit some clonotypes, under half of them owing to an unresolved V gene in the studies checked, with the rest unexplained. The sample data list 85,000 to 100,000 clones, and roughly 80% of these were observed just once. Jointly, the top ten make up approximately 6.4% of the sample. Sequenced sample: PBMCs. The receptors shown here come from a man aged 40-55 years in good health and CMV-seropositive.

This rearrangement joins TRBV7-8 to TRBJ2-3, with a tentative D call TRBD1 (5 bases). This CDR3 has 13 amino acids. Germline loops: CDR1 SGHVS, CDR2 FQNEAQ. The ends were cut back, 5 bases at V and 4 bases at J, with 10 bases in the middle. CDR3 loop: CASSLMGPDTQYF. CDR3 in DNA: TGTGCCAGCAGCCTCATGGGGCCAGATACGCAGTATTTT.

This clone occurred once. V is TRBV6-5 and J is TRBJ2-5; possible D gene TRBD2, 6 bases. The CDR3 totals 15 residues. CDR1 and CDR2 from the germline V gene are MNHEY and SVGAGI. Trimming pared 2 bases from V and 5 bases from J, leaving 15 bases between. The CDR3 sequence: CASSYGGKVRETQYF. The CDR3 bases are TGTGCCAGCAGTTACGGGGGGAAGGTACGGGAGACCCAGTACTTC.

The chain is built from TRBV7-3 and TRBJ2-5; 10 bases agree with TRBD2. Germline assignment: CDR1 SGHTA and CDR2 FQGTGA. The CDR3 runs 17 residues. The V segment lost 5 bases and the J segment 5 bases; nucleotides outside the gene matches: 14. CDR3: CASSLDPIAGGGETQYF. The CDR3 DNA follows: TGTGCCAGCAGCCTAGACCCAATAGCGGGGGGCGGGGAGACCCAGTACTTC.

The V and J genes are TRBV4-3 and TRBJ2-1; D might be TRBD2 (5 bases). Trimming shortened V by 3 bases and J by 8 bases, and 20 bases separated the two germline ends. Per the germline V gene, CDR1 is LGHNA and CDR2 is YSLEER. The CDR3 consists of 16 residues. In nucleotides, the CDR3 is TGCGCCAGCAGCCATAGCGCCACCAACATGGAAGATGAGCAGTTCTTC. It translates to CASSHSATNMEDEQFF.

This clone was counted once. The CDR3 DNA follows: TGCGCCAGCAGTCGAACCACAGGTCCCCAGTCTTGTGAGCAGTTCTTC. Translation gives CASSRTTGPQSCEQFF. This chain uses TRBV5-1 with TRBJ2-1; D might be TRBD1 (5 bases). The CDR3 has 16 amino acids. CDR1 is SGHRS and CDR2 is YFSETQ in the germline V gene. Trimming took off 5 bases at V and 9 bases at J, with 24 bases between the two ends.

The chain uses TRBV10-2 and TRBJ2-2; TRBD2 matches at 9 bases. The CDR3 is 16 residues long. From germline, CDR1 is WSHSY and CDR2 SAAADI. The trim removed 6 bases at V and 6 bases at J, leaving 11 bases unmatched. The CDR3 bases are TGCGCCAGCAGGTTTGGCGGGGGGGGCGGCCCCGGGGAGCTGTTTTTT. It specifies CASRFGGGGGPGELFF.

The rearrangement links TRBV5-6 to TRBJ2-5; possibly TRBD2 for D (6 bases). Germline CDR1 and CDR2: SGHDT and YYEEEE. The germline V and J ends were trimmed by 0 bases and 2 bases, with 17 bases remaining between them. The CDR3 is made up of 17 amino acids. Here the CDR3 reads CASSLAGGELVQETQYF. DNA of the CDR3: TGTGCCAGCAGCTTGGCCGGAGGGGAGCTGGTGCAAGAGACCCAGTACTTC.

The chain is built from TRBV7-2 and TRBJ2-2; 11 bases are a match to TRBD2. Germline CDR1 reads SGHTA; CDR2 reads FQGNSA. Trimming took 2 bases from V and 1 from J; bases not matched to a gene: 6. The CDR3 sequence is 18 residues long. DNA for the CDR3: TGTGCCAGCAGCTTAAGGCTAGCGGGGGGCGGGAACACCGGGGAGCTGTTTTTT. This sequence encodes CASSLRLAGGGNTGELFF.

The J gene is TRBJ2-7, the V gene TRBV5-6, with D perhaps matching TRBD1 (6 bases). CDR1 and CDR2 (germline): SGHDT, YYEEEE. The germline V and J ends were trimmed by 0 bases and 1 base, with 14 bases remaining between them. The CDR3 is 16 residues long. The CDR3 region has the DNA TGTGCCAGCAGCTTGGAGGGAACAGGGTGGTCCTACGAGCAGTACTTC. Its translation is CASSLEGTGWSYEQYF. Full variable domain (outside the CDR3, taken from reference TRBV5-6 and TRBJ2-7): DAGVTQSPTHLIKTRGQQVTLRCSPKSGHDTVSWYQQALGQGPQFIFQYYEEEERQRGNFPDRFSGHQFPNYSSELNVNALLLGDSALYLCASSLEGTGWSYEQYFGPGTRLTVT.

The gene calls are TRBV19 and TRBJ1-1; 11 bases are shared with TRBD1. With 5 bases clipped from V and 4 bases from J, the junction kept 9 bases outside the gene matches. This CDR3 has 16 amino acids. Per germline, CDR1 LNHDA and CDR2 SQIVND (reference sequence). As DNA, the CDR3 is TGTGCCAGTAGTTCGCGGCCCGGGACAGGGGGCACTGAAGCTTTCTTT. It encodes CASSSRPGTGGTEAFF.